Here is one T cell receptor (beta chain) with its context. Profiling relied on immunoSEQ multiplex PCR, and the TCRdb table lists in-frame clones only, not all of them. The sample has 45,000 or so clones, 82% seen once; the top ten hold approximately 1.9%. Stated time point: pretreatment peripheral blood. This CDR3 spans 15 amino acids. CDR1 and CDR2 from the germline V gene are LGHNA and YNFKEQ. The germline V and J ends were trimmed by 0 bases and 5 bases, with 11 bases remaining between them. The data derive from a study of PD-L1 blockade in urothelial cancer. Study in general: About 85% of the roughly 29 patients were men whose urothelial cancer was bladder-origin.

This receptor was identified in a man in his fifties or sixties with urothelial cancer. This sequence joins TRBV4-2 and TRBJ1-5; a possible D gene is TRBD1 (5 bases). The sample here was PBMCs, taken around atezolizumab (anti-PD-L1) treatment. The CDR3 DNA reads TGTGCCAGCAGCCAAGATCCGGCAGGGCATCAGCCCCAGCATTTT. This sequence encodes CASSQDPAGHQPQHF.